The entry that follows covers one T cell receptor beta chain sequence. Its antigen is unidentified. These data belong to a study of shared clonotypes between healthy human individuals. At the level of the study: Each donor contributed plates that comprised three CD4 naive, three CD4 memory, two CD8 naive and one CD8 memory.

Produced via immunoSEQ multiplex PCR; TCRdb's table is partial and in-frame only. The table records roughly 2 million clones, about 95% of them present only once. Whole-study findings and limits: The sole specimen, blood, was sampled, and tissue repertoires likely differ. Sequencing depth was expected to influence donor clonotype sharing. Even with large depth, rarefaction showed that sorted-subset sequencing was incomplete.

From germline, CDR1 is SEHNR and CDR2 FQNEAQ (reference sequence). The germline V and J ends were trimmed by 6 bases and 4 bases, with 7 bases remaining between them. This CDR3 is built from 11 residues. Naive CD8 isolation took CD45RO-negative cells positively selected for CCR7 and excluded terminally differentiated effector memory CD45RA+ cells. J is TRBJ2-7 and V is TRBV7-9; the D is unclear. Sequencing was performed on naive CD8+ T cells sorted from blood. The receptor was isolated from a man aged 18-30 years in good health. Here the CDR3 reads CASSNQYEQYF. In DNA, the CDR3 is TGTGCCAGCAGTAACCAATACGAGCAGTACTTC.